This T cell receptor beta chain was identified in a study of OX40 agonist ivuxolimab in advanced cancers. Study context: A mean age of about 56 years, range about 20 to 79, was recorded, and 82.7% were male.

The sampling schedule covered blood at baseline, cycle 4 day 1, and cycle 7 day 1. CDR3 length: 13 amino acids. Trimming took off 4 bases at V and 2 bases at J, with 9 bases between the two ends. From germline, CDR1 is LGHNA and CDR2 YNFKEQ. The repertoire was sequenced with immunoSEQ multiplex PCR; TCRdb's copy has only in-frame clones and lacks some. The data contain tens of thousands of clones, 86% of them singletons. The sequenced sample was CD4+ or CD8+ T cells sorted from blood, obtained in a trial of the OX40 agonist ivuxolimab. The genes are TRBV4-2 and TRBJ2-7, with D perhaps matching TRBD1 (6 bases). The TCR sequence derives from an adult with an advanced solid tumor such as melanoma, head and neck, liver or kidney cancer. CDR3 residues: CASSPGQTYEQYF. CDR3 coding DNA: TGTGCCAGCAGCCCAGGACAGACCTACGAGCAGTACTTC.